The rows below give T cell receptor beta chains drawn from one sample of a study of Graves' ophthalmopathy and Graves' hyperthyroidism. TCRdb re-derived calls from the multiplex PCR reads in MiXCR, one entry per CDR3 protein. Among approximately 380,000 distinct CDR3 sequences listed, about 21% were seen once. The specimen sequenced was peripheral blood. Receptors were obtained from a woman between 18 and 29 years old with stable Graves' hyperthyroidism. Each CDR3 is given with its conserved first and last residue. D genes are given only for firm matches. Clone size appears in some rows only: once, few, many, or a class for an expanded clone.

abundance	j_gene	v_gene	d_gene	CDR3aa	CDR3nt
-	TRBJ1-1	TRBV30	TRBD1	CAWGGQGGTEAFF	TGTGCCTGGGGGGGACAGGGCGGCACTGAAGCTTTCTTT
-	TRBJ2-2	TRBV20-1	TRBD1	CSAHPRTGGSGELFF	TGCAGTGCTCACCCTAGGACAGGGGGCAGCGGGGAGCTGTTTTTT
many	TRBJ2-5	TRBV4-1	-	CASSQEGDQETQYF	TGCGCCAGCAGCCAAGAGGGGGACCAAGAGACCCAGTACTTC
many	TRBJ1-2	TRBV6-1	-	CASTGEQGLSYGYTF	TGTGCCAGCACAGGAGAACAGGGCCTATCATATGGCTACACCTTC
many	TRBJ1-2	TRBV12-3/TRBV12-4	-	CATDVSTGDYGYTF	TGTGCCACCGACGTCAGTACGGGGGACTATGGCTACACCTTC
-	TRBJ1-2	TRBV20-1	-	CSARQKSYGYTF	TGCAGTGCTAGACAGAAATCCTATGGCTACACCTTC
many	TRBJ1-1	TRBV6-2/TRBV6-3	TRBD1	CASTFDRGNTWRTEAFF	TGTGCCAGCACCTTCGACAGGGGAAATACCTGGCGCACTGAAGCTTTCTTT
-	TRBJ2-5	TRBV28	TRBD1	CATYSTGVVETQYF	TGTGCCACCTACTCGACAGGGGTCGTAGAGACCCAGTACTTC
-	TRBJ2-4	TRBV4-3	-	CASSQEWLAKNIQYF	TGCGCCAGCAGCCAAGAGTGGCTAGCCAAAAACATTCAGTACTTC
many	TRBJ1-1	TRBV12-3/TRBV12-4	-	CASSPRRVRNTEAFF	TGTGCCAGCAGTCCCCGGAGGGTGAGGAACACTGAAGCTTTCTTT
many	TRBJ1-1	TRBV10-3	-	CAISERWGGPNTEAFF	TGTGCCATCAGTGAGCGTTGGGGGGGCCCGAACACTGAAGCTTTCTTT
-	TRBJ1-2	TRBV10-1	-	CASSEGPNYGYTF	TGCGCCAGCAGTGAAGGACCGAATTATGGCTACACCTTC
-	TRBJ1-1	TRBV12-3/TRBV12-4	TRBD1	CASSFNRGRKPEAFF	TGTGCCAGCAGTTTTAACAGGGGGCGGAAACCTGAAGCTTTCTTT
-	TRBJ2-2	TRBV10-3	TRBD2	CAISANPGASGTGELFF	TGTGCCATCAGTGCCAATCCCGGGGCTAGCGGGACCGGGGAGCTGTTTTTT
many	TRBJ2-5	TRBV15	-	CATSRGDGVETQYF	TGTGCCACCAGCAGAGGGGACGGGGTGGAGACCCAGTACTTC
many	TRBJ2-7	TRBV4-1	-	CASSQERRRYYEQYF	TGCGCCAGCAGCCAAGAAAGGCGGAGATACTACGAGCAGTACTTC
many	TRBJ2-5	TRBV20-1	-	CSARGDLETQYF	TGCAGTGCTAGAGGGGACCTGGAGACCCAGTACTTC
many	TRBJ2-5	TRBV7-2	-	CASSLDWRETQYF	TGTGCCAGCAGCTTAGATTGGAGAGAGACCCAGTACTTC
many	TRBJ2-7	TRBV6-1	TRBD2	CASSAWTSGYEQYF	TGTGCCAGCAGTGCCTGGACTAGCGGGTACGAGCAGTACTTC
many	TRBJ2-2	TRBV20-1	TRBD2	CSANGIAGTVEGGELFF	TGCAGTGCCAACGGGATAGCGGGAACGGTTGAGGGCGGGGAGCTGTTTTTT
many	TRBJ2-7	TRBV20-1	TRBD2	CSARLAGAGEQYF	TGCAGTGCCAGACTAGCGGGCGCGGGCGAGCAGTACTTC
many	TRBJ1-2	TRBV4-1	-	CASSQYFLRPTNYGYTF	TGCGCCAGCAGCCAATACTTTTTACGGCCCACTAACTATGGCTACACCTTC
many	TRBJ1-2	TRBV11-2	TRBD1	CASSSYGTVDYGYTF	TGTGCCAGCAGCTCATATGGGACAGTTGATTATGGCTACACCTTC
many	TRBJ2-7	TRBV27	-	CASSLSDGYEQYF	TGTGCCAGCAGTTTATCGGACGGCTACGAGCAGTACTTC
few	TRBJ1-4	TRBV11-2	-	CASSPNVGGGEKLFF	TGTGCCAGCAGCCCGAACGTTGGGGGCGGTGAAAAACTGTTTTTT
-	TRBJ2-7	TRBV6-1	TRBD1	CASRRGQGEYEQYF	TGTGCCAGCAGACGCGGACAGGGGGAGTACGAGCAGTACTTC
-	TRBJ2-5	TRBV27	TRBD2	CASSLGTSGRKETQYF	TGTGCCAGCAGTTTAGGGACTAGCGGGAGGAAAGAGACCCAGTACTTC
-	TRBJ1-1	TRBV6-1	-	CASSPAKVRGACF	TGTGCCAGCAGCCCCGCGAAGGTTAGGGGAGCTTGCTTT
many	TRBJ1-5	TRBV5-1	TRBD1	CASSSRGLRQPQHF	TGCGCCAGCAGCTCCAGGGGGCTGCGTCAGCCCCAGCATTTT
few	TRBJ1-1	TRBV11-3	TRBD1	CASSPRQGQNTEAFF	TGTGCCAGCAGCCCCCGACAGGGGCAGAACACTGAAGCTTTCTTT
-	TRBJ2-7	TRBV6-2/TRBV6-3	-	CASSHSTGGEQYF	TGTGCCAGCAGTCACTCGACAGGTGGCGAGCAGTACTTC
many	TRBJ2-7	TRBV11-2	TRBD2	CASSLVSGSPSSYEQYF	TGTGCCAGCAGCTTAGTTAGCGGGAGTCCCTCTTCCTACGAGCAGTACTTC
many	TRBJ1-1	TRBV6-2/TRBV6-3	-	CASLEAGVNTEAFF	TGTGCCAGCCTTGAAGCAGGGGTGAACACTGAAGCTTTCTTT
many	TRBJ2-5	TRBV7-2	-	CASSPPGDGETQYF	TGTGCCAGCAGCCCTCCGGGGGACGGAGAGACCCAGTACTTC
once	TRBJ2-2	TRBV29-1	-	CSVTGDERTGELFF	TGCAGCGTGACGGGAGACGAAAGGACCGGGGAGCTGTTTTTT
many	TRBJ2-5	TRBV6-5	-	CASSPDTNQETQYF	TGTGCCAGCAGCCCGGACACGAACCAAGAGACCCAGTACTTC
few	TRBJ1-1	TRBV7-9	TRBD1	CASSARTGGTEACF	TGTGCCAGCAGCGCCCGGACAGGGGGCACTGAAGCTTGCTTT
many	TRBJ2-5	TRBV15	TRBD2	CATSAPGLAGGETQYF	TGTGCCACCAGCGCACCGGGACTAGCGGGAGGAGAGACCCAGTACTTC
many	TRBJ1-2	TRBV24-1	-	CATRSGAGYTF	TGTGCCACCAGATCAGGGGCCGGCTACACCTTC
few	TRBJ2-5	TRBV20-1	-	CSASKRETQYF	TGCAGTGCTAGCAAGCGAGAGACCCAGTACTTC
many	TRBJ1-1	TRBV27	-	CASSLGLVAEAFF	TGTGCCAGCAGTCTCGGTCTTGTGGCTGAAGCTTTCTTT
many	TRBJ2-7	TRBV20-1	TRBD2	CSALQASGSYEQYF	TGCAGTGCTCTACAGGCTAGCGGGTCCTACGAGCAGTACTTC
-	TRBJ2-5	TRBV9	TRBD2	CASSGTSQETQYF	TGTGCCAGCAGCGGGACTAGCCAAGAGACCCAGTACTTC
-	TRBJ1-1	TRBV20-1	TRBD1	CSGSTGDTEAFF	TGCAGTGGATCAACAGGGGACACTGAAGCTTTCTTT
few	TRBJ1-1	TRBV11-2	TRBD1	CASSQGVPGWNTEAFF	TGTGCCAGCAGCCAGGGGGTACCAGGGTGGAACACTGAAGCTTTCTTT
-	TRBJ2-5	TRBV30	-	CAWTPKTVSRLKTQYF	TGTGCCTGGACTCCCAAGACAGTGTCCCGATTAAAGACCCAGTACTTC
-	TRBJ2-4	TRBV20-1	TRBD2	CSARDMRESDKNIKYF	TGCAGTGCTAGAGATATGCGGGAGTCTGACAAAAACATTAAGTACTTC
many	TRBJ1-1	TRBV6-1	-	CASSESGVNTEAFF	TGTGCCAGCAGTGAGTCAGGAGTGAACACTGAAGCTTTCTTT
many	TRBJ2-5	TRBV7-6	-	CASSLPYETQYF	TGTGCCAGCAGCCTGCCTTACGAGACCCAGTACTTC
-	TRBJ2-5	TRBV11-2	-	CASSKTTSSFTQETQYF	TGTGCCAGCAGCAAGACCACCTCCAGCTTCACCCAAGAGACCCAGTACTTC
many	TRBJ2-2	TRBV12-3/TRBV12-4	TRBD1	CASRGPGTGDLNTGELFF	TGTGCCAGCAGAGGTCCCGGGACAGGGGACCTGAACACCGGGGAGCTGTTTTTT